One and the same sample provided the 25 T cell receptor beta chains below, sequenced in a study of tumor-infiltrating lymphocytes in primary liver carcinoma. A primer in the constant region served to generate TCR beta cDNA from 450 to 650 ng of total RNA. Libraries for TCR beta were built through three nested multiplex PCR rounds, which together made up a slightly modified ARM-PCR procedure. A C-beta reverse primer and TRBV1-TRBV30 forward primers served in each of the first two PCR rounds, at about 10 cycles apiece. MiXCR was run by TCRdb on the multiplex PCR reads, yielding one entry per CDR3 protein. Of over 250,000 distinct CDR3 sequences listed, almost 60% are singletons. RNA was extracted from whole blood without cell sorting, alongside germline DNA. Sequences were obtained from peripheral blood. The receptors originated from a woman aged 25 to 39 with primary liver carcinoma and hepatitis B virus infection.

In this sample, this clonotype turned up once. The conserved closing phenylalanine or tryptophan is absent in this CDR3, likely reflecting a read error. The limits of the CDR3 on the DNA are not certain, so only TCRdb's listed CDR3 is given. The V and J genes are TRBV15 and TRBJ2-2; the listed D gene, TRBD1, was not tested against the DNA. The CDR3 contains 18 residues when both ends are counted. From germline, CDR1 is LNHNV and CDR2 YYDKDF (reference sequence). The CDR3 loop reads CATSRNEPGQGYTGELFL.

The rearrangement joins TRBV12-3 or TRBV12-4 to TRBJ1-5, with 8 bases that match TRBD1. The V segment lost 3 bases and the J segment 5 bases; nucleotides outside the gene matches: 9. The CDR3 is made up of 16 amino acids. The CDR3 protein is CASSFGAGGSDQPQHF. In DNA, the CDR3 is TGTGCCAGCAGTTTCGGGGCAGGGGGCTCGGATCAGCCCCAGCATTTT.

The J gene is TRBJ2-5, the V gene TRBV12-3 or TRBV12-4, with a possible D match to TRBD2 (6 bases). There are 14 residues in the CDR3. V lost 6 bases and J 4 bases, leaving 15 bases between the germline ends. This CDR3 is CASSLTRGGETQYF. For the CDR3, the DNA is TGTGCCAGCAGCCTGACAAGGGGAGGAGAGACCCAGTACTTC.

Of note for this clonotype: This sequence may be a read error, since a much larger clone differs from it by one base. The genes are TRBV6-5 and TRBJ2-2, with no clear D. Looked up from germline, CDR1 is MNHEY and CDR2 is SVGAGI. Trimming left V 8 bases short and J 5 bases short, with 9 bases between. This CDR3 comprises 12 residues. The CDR3 spells CASWPRTGELFF. The DNA for the CDR3 is TGTGCCAGCTGGCCCAGGACCGGGGAGCTGTTTTTT.

The rearrangement joins TRBV28 to TRBJ2-2; the match to TRBD1 covers 9 bases. V gave up 6 bases and J gave up 6 bases; unmatched junction bases: 5. Germline assignment: CDR1 MDHEN and CDR2 SYDVKM. The CDR3 length is 14 residues. CDR3 DNA sequence: TGTGCCAGCAGGGACAGGGGCAGGGCCGGGGAGCTGTTTTTT. The encoded protein is CASRDRGRAGELFF.

This clonotype was seen more than once but under ten times. This chain uses TRBV10-1 with TRBJ2-1; a weak D match, TRBD1 (6 bases). The CDR3 contains 12 residues. Trimming shortened V by 8 bases and J by 5 bases, and 10 bases separated the two germline ends. CDR1 is WNHNN, CDR2 SYGVQD, per germline (reference sequence). CDR3 sequence (DNA): TGCGCCAGCGGATACAGGGACAATGAGCAGTTCTTC. Its translation: CASGYRDNEQFF.

The rearrangement links TRBV6-7 to TRBJ2-6; 7 bases map to TRBD2. TRBV6-7 belongs to the ORF category, with a function that is uncertain. This CDR3 region has 17 residues. V gave up 2 bases and J gave up 7 bases; unmatched junction bases: 11. Here the CDR3 reads CASSYLPPSGAANVLTF. CDR3 DNA sequence: TGTGCCAGCAGTTACCTGCCCCCTAGCGGTGCTGCCAACGTCCTGACTTTC.

Remarks on this clonotype: Since a much larger clone is just one base distant, this may be a read error. V is TRBV12-3 or TRBV12-4 and J is TRBJ2-1; TRBD2 aligns across 7 bases. The CDR3 length is 15 residues. With V trimmed by 3 bases and J by 7 bases, 9 bases remained unmatched. CDR3 coding DNA: TGTGCCAGCAGTTTTGAAACTAGCGTAAAGAATGAGCAGTTCTTC. Protein sequence: CASSFETSVKNEQFF.

DNA for the CDR3: TGTGCCAGCACCCCCGGGGTAGGCGGGAGATTCGGTGGGCAGTTCTTC. The encoded protein is CASTPGVGGRFGGQFF. The chain carries TRBV5-4 and TRBJ2-1; 7 bases line up with TRBD2. V lost 6 bases, J lost 12 bases, and 21 bases stayed unmatched. Looked up from germline, CDR1 is SGHNT and CDR2 is YYREEE (reference sequence). CDR3 length equals 16 residues.

The chain employs TRBV6-6 and TRBJ2-7; no reliable D call. Trimming took off 6 bases at V and 1 base at J, with 13 bases between the two ends. Germline CDR1 and CDR2: MNHNY and SVGAGI (reference sequence). The CDR3 consists of 14 residues. CDR3 sequence reads: CASSIDGSSYEQYF. Written as DNA, the CDR3 is TGTGCCAGCAGCATCGACGGCTCTTCCTACGAGCAGTACTTC.

Notes on this clonotype: A much larger clone is a single base away; this may be a read error. The chain links TRBV6-5 to TRBJ1-2; possibly TRBD1 for D (6 bases). Germline values: CDR1 MNHEY, CDR2 SVGAGI. The length of the CDR3 is 15 residues. For the CDR3, the DNA is TGTGCCAACAGTTCGCTTGGACAGCTGTTTTATGGCTACACCTTC. It yields the protein CANSSLGQLFYGYTF.

A note on this clonotype: At one boundary the junction diverges from the germline segment, which might be a read error. In nucleotides, the CDR3 is TGTAGTGCTCCTCCCCATCATGACAGGGCTGGAAACATTCAGTACTTC. It is translated as CSAPPHHDRAGNIQYF. This sequence joins TRBV20-1 and TRBJ2-4; TRBD1 matches at 7 bases. The CDR3 consists of 16 residues. Germline V CDR1 and CDR2: DFQATT, SNEGSKA (reference sequence).

As concerns this clonotype: A read error may produce the germline difference seen at one junction end. The J gene is TRBJ2-1, the V gene TRBV6-2 or TRBV6-3; D perhaps matches TRBD1 (6 bases). Germline lookup yields CDR1 MNHEY and CDR2 SVGEGT. The CDR3 runs to 12 residues. In nucleotides, the CDR3 is TGCGCCAACAGACAGGTTTTTCATGAGCAGTTCTTC. The encoded protein is CANRQVFHEQFF.

The CDR3 loop reads CASCLDKGGTQYF. The CDR3 DNA is TGCGCCAGCTGTCTGGACAAGGGGGGGACCCAGTACTTC. The chain joins TRBV5-1 to TRBJ2-5; perhaps D is TRBD1 or TRBD2 (6 bases each). CDR1 SGHRS and CDR2 YFSETQ come from the germline V gene. The CDR3 consists of 13 residues. The V end was cut by 7 bases, the J end by 7 bases, with 17 bases between.

Worth noting for this clonotype: Because it lacks the conserved phenylalanine or tryptophan at the end, this CDR3 is likely a read error. The chain combines TRBV6-6 with TRBJ2-5; D remains unclear. The length of the CDR3 is 12 residues. Per the germline V gene, CDR1 is MNHNY and CDR2 is SVGAGI (reference sequence). The V gene lost 0 bases and the J gene lost 5 bases, with 4 bases spanning the gap. CDR3: CASSYSLETQYL. CDR3 nucleotides: TGTGCCAGCAGTTACTCCTTGGAGACCCAGTACTTA.

For this clonotype: A read error may be the cause here, since a much bigger clone is one base away. The CDR3 DNA is TGCAGCGTCGGCCAGGACAGGGGCATTACGCAGTATTTT. Its translation: CSVGQDRGITQYF. This rearrangement joins TRBV29-1 to TRBJ2-3; TRBD1 agrees at 9 bases. The ends lost 6 bases at V and 8 bases at J; junction bases unmatched: 9. CDR3 length equals 13 residues. Germline CDR1 is SQVTM and CDR2 is ANQGSEA.

Concerning this clonotype itself: At one boundary the junction diverges from the germline segment, which might be a read error. Here the CDR3 reads CASNQEERRGETQYF. CDR3 DNA: TGCGCCAGCAACCAAGAAGAGAGGAGGGGCGAGACCCAATACTTC. V is TRBV4-1 and J is TRBJ2-5, with TRBD2 as a possible D gene (6 bases). The V gene's germline CDR1 is MGHRA and CDR2 YSYEKL. The CDR3 extends over 15 amino acids.

This clonotype has more than one count but fewer than ten. A much larger clonotype is one base distant, so this may be a read error. The rearrangement joins TRBV12-3 or TRBV12-4 to TRBJ2-7, with D uncertain. CDR3 size: 11 residues. Written as DNA, the CDR3 is TGTGTCAGCAGTTTGGCGGCCGAGCAGTACTTC. Protein sequence: CVSSLAAEQYF.

This clonotype was detected a few times. The gene calls are TRBV5-1 and TRBJ2-1, with no clear D. This CDR3 comprises 13 residues. Germline CDR1 SGHRS, CDR2 YFSETQ. Trimming shortened V by 5 bases and J by 9 bases, and 15 bases separated the two germline ends. CDR3 protein: CASSYTFTGEQFF. Written as DNA, the CDR3 is TGCGCCAGCAGTTACACCTTTACCGGTGAGCAGTTCTTC. Drawing the rest from reference TRBV5-1 and TRBJ2-1, the complete variable domain is KAGVTQTPRYLIKTRGQQVTLSCSPISGHRSVSWYQQTPGQGLQFLFEYFSETQRNKGNFPGRFSGRQFSNSRSEMNVSTLELGDSALYLCASSYTFTGEQFFGPGTRLTVL.

To note about this clonotype: Sequence at one end of the junction differs from germline and may be a read error. The chain couples TRBV14 to TRBJ2-1, with D perhaps TRBD2 (5 bases). CDR1 SGHDN and CDR2 FVKESK come from the germline V gene. This CDR3 is 13 amino acids long. The CDR3 loop is CVSSVSGYNEQFF. CDR3 DNA: TGTGTCAGCAGCGTAAGCGGCTACAATGAGCAGTTCTTC.

As regards this clonotype: This could be a read error, since a much larger clone is one nucleotide away. The rearrangement links TRBV12-3 or TRBV12-4 to TRBJ2-5, with D possibly matching TRBD1 (5 bases). The CDR3 is 14 amino acids. The V and J ends lost 8 bases and 6 bases respectively, with 19 bases between them. This CDR3 is CASGWGAGAKTQYF. CDR3 nucleotide sequence: TGTGCCAGCGGTTGGGGCGCCGGAGCGAAGACCCAGTACTTC.

Concerning this clonotype itself: This may stem from a read error, because a much larger clone lies one nucleotide away. The chain carries TRBV29-1 and TRBJ2-7; 12 bases match TRBD2. CDR3 length: 13 residues. Germline V lookup: CDR1 SQVTM, CDR2 ANQGSEA. The CDR3 DNA sequence: TGCAGCGTTGGACTAGCGGGAGTCTACGGGCAGTACTTC. It codes for CSVGLAGVYGQYF.

J is TRBJ2-7 and V is TRBV11-2; D remains ambiguous. The CDR3 covers 15 residues. In germline, CDR1 is SGHAT, CDR2 FQNNGV. Trimming shortened V by 4 bases and J by 2 bases, and 15 bases separated the two germline ends. This CDR3 reads CASSSKNDKTYEQYF. The CDR3 DNA reads as TGTGCCAGCAGCTCTAAGAATGACAAAACCTACGAGCAGTACTTC.

The J gene is TRBJ1-1, the V gene TRBV12-3 or TRBV12-4; weak D call: TRBD1 (5 bases). The CDR3 sequence is 19 residues long. V was trimmed by 5 bases and J by 0 bases, leaving 25 bases between them. The CDR3 bases are TGTGCCAGCAGTCCATTTGGGAGGGGCCTACAAATAATGAACACTGAAGCTTTCTTT. Translated: CASSPFGRGLQIMNTEAFF.

The rearrangement joins TRBV12-3 or TRBV12-4 to TRBJ1-5; 9 bases fit TRBD1. The CDR3 is 15 amino acids. With V trimmed by 6 bases and J by 6 bases, 9 bases remained unmatched. DNA for the CDR3: TGTGCCAGCAGAGTGGGACAGGGAGACATTCAGCCCCAGCATTTT. Residues: CASRVGQGDIQPQHF.